This T cell receptor beta chain was captured in a study of blood T cells in healthy people across ages. This clonotype was observed at least ten times. This CDR3 region has 15 residues. Germline V lookup: CDR1 SNHLY, CDR2 FYNNEI. V gave up 2 bases and J gave up 4 bases, with 14 bases separating them. Each donor supplied 8 to 10 milliliters of peripheral blood. Primed by a sample-barcoded 5' primer and a J-beta primer mix, a second PCR proceeded for about 6 to 12 cycles. TCRdb processed the 5' RACE reads anew with MiXCR; each CDR3 protein has one entry. Of roughly 680,000 distinct CDR3 sequences in the sample, under 65% are singletons; the top ten hold about 13%.

The clonotype originates from a woman aged 80 or over in good health. The sequencing sample was made of blood. The rearrangement uses TRBV2 and TRBJ1-2; TRBD1 is a possible D gene (6 bases). The CDR3 reads CASSEYVQGPYGYTF. The CDR3 DNA follows: TGTGCCAGCAGTGAATACGTCCAGGGGCCCTATGGCTACACCTTC.